The clone carrying this T cell receptor (beta chain) is a singleton in its sample. Clones were read by immunoSEQ multiplex PCR, and TCRdb kept only the in-frame ones, dropping some. The sample holds about 190,000 clones, roughly 83% seen once. These data belong to a study of blood T cell repertoires in COVID-19. CDR3 length: 13 amino acids. Germline values: CDR1 MNHEY, CDR2 SVGAGI. V lost 7 bases, J lost 6 bases, and 15 bases lay in between. The TCR comes from a woman in her twenties or thirties who had recovered from COVID-19. J is TRBJ1-2 and V is TRBV6-5; D possibly corresponds to TRBD1 (6 bases). What was sequenced was PBMCs or T cells enriched from blood (not recorded which). CDR3 DNA: TGTGCCAGCACCCTCATACAGGGTGATGGCTACACCTTC. Its protein product is CASTLIQGDGYTF.